This T cell receptor (beta chain) emerged from a study of T cell repertoires in cytomegalovirus infection. At the level of the study: Signatures in public TCR beta sequences pointed to both CMV infection and matching HLA type. Regarding the study as a whole: CMV-specific TCR beta clonotypes restricted by HLA-C dominated the ex vivo response. Cumulative frequency of public TCR beta families picked out carriers of CMV plus the relevant HLA.

Each CDR3 protein is one row after TCRdb ran MiXCR on the reads. The sample has about 180,000 distinct CDR3 sequences; roughly an eighth are singletons. This clonotype showed up many times. Antigen: not known. V lost 6 bases to trimming and J lost 7 bases; unmatched junction nucleotides: 11. This CDR3 spans 14 amino acids. Germline values: CDR1 SQVTM, CDR2 ANQGSEA. The sequencing sample was made of PBMCs. The origin of this receptor is a human donor in good health (CMV status not recorded). Some clones in this sample may be carry-over from other donors' samples. The rearrangement uses TRBV29-1 and TRBJ1-2, with TRBD1 identical over 10 bases. The CDR3 sequence is CSVVLDRGSRGYTF. DNA for the CDR3: TGCAGCGTGGTATTGGACAGGGGGTCTCGTGGCTACACCTTC.